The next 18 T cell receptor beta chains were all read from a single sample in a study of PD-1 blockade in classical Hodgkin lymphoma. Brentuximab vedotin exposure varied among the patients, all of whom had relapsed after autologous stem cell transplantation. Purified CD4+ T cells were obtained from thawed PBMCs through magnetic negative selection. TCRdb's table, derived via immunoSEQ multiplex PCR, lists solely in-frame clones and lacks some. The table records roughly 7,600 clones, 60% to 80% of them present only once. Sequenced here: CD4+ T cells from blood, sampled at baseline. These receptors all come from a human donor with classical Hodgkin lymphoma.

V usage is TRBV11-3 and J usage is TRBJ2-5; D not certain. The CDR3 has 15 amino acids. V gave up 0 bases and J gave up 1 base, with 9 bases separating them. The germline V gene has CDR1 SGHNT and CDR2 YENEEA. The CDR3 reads CASSLEGQPQETQYF. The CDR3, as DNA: TGTGCCAGCAGCTTAGAAGGTCAGCCCCAAGAGACCCAGTACTTC.

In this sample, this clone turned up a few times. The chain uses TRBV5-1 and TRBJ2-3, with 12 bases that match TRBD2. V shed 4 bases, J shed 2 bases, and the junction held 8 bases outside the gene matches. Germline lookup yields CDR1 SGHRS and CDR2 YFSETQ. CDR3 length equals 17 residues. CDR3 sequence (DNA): TGCGCCAGCAGCAGTTACTCTAGCGGGGGGGCCACAGATACGCAGTATTTT. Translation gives CASSSYSSGGATDTQYF.

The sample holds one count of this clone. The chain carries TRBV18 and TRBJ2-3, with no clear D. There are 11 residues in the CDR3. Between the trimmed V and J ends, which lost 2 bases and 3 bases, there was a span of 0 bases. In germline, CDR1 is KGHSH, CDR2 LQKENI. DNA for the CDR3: TGTGCCAGCTCACCAACAGATACGCAGTATTTT. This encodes CASSPTDTQYF.

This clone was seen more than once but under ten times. CDR3 in DNA: TGCGCCAGCAGCTTAGGGACAGGGGTGTACGAGCAGTACTTC. This translates into CASSLGTGVYEQYF. V is TRBV5-1 and J is TRBJ2-7; 10 nucleotides align to TRBD1. Per germline, CDR1 SGHRS and CDR2 YFSETQ. The CDR3 has 14 amino acids. V lost 2 bases to trimming and J lost 4 bases; unmatched junction nucleotides: 3.

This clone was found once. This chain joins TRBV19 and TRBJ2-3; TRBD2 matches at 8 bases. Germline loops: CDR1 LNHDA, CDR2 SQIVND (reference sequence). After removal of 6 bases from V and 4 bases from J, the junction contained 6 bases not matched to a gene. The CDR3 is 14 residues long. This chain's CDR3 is CASRTGGAPDTQYF. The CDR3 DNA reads TGTGCCAGTAGGACCGGGGGGGCCCCAGATACGCAGTATTTT.

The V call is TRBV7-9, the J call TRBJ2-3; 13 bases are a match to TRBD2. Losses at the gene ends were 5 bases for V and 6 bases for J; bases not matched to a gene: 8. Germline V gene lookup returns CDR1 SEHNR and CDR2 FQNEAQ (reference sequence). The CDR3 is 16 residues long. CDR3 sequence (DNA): TGTGCCAGCAGCCGCTTCAGACTAGCGGGGGGTGATACGCAGTATTTT. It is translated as CASSRFRLAGGDTQYF.

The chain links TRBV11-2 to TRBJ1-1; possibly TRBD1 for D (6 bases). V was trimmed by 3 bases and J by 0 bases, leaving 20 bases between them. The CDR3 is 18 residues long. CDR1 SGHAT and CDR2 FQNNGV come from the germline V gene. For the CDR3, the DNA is TGTGCCAGCAGCTTTACAGGGTCCAGAAATTACATGAACACTGAAGCTTTCTTT. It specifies CASSFTGSRNYMNTEAFF.

CDR3 in amino acids: CASSQDRNTPNYGYTF. CDR3 nucleotide sequence: TGTGCCAGCAGCCAAGATCGAAACACCCCTAACTATGGCTACACCTTC. The chain uses TRBV4-2 and TRBJ1-2; D not certain. The CDR3 loop spans 16 amino acids. Germline values: CDR1 LGHNA, CDR2 YNFKEQ. Trimming stripped 0 bases from V and 0 bases from J, with 11 bases between.

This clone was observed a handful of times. The CDR3 reads CASGPGTGLRTEAFF. The CDR3, as DNA: TGTGCTAGTGGTCCCGGGACAGGGTTAAGAACTGAAGCTTTCTTT. This chain connects TRBV12-5 to TRBJ1-1; TRBD1 matches 9 bases. V shed 5 bases, J shed 5 bases, and the junction held 9 bases outside the gene matches. Germline CDR1 is LGHNT and CDR2 is FRNRAP. This CDR3 is 15 amino acids long.

The DNA of the CDR3 is TGTGCCAGCAGCGTAGCTCTCCAGGGACCCTATGGCTACACCTTC. Translated, it gives CASSVALQGPYGYTF. The chain uses TRBV9 and TRBJ1-2, with TRBD1 as a possible D gene (5 bases). Germline lookup yields CDR1 SGDLS and CDR2 YYNGEE. Trimming took 0 bases from V and 4 from J, leaving 13 bases between them. The CDR3 spans 15 residues.

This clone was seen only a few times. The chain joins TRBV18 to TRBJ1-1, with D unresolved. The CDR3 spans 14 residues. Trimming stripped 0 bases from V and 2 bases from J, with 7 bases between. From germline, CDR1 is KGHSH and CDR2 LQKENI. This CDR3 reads CASSPPAGNTEAFF. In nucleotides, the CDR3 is TGTGCCAGCTCACCACCGGCAGGAAACACTGAAGCTTTCTTT. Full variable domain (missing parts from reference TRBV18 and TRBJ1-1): NAGVMQNPRHLVRRRGQEARLRCSPMKGHSHVYWYRQLPEEGLKFMVYLQKENIIDESGMPKERFSAEFPKEGPSILRIQQVVRGDSAAYFCASSPPAGNTEAFFGQGTRLTVV.

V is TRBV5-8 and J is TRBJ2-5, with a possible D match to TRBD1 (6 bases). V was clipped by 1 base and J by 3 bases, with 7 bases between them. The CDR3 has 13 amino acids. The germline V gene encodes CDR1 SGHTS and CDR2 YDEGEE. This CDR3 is CASSLYREETQYF. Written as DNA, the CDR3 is TGTGCCAGCAGCTTGTACAGGGAAGAGACCCAGTACTTC.

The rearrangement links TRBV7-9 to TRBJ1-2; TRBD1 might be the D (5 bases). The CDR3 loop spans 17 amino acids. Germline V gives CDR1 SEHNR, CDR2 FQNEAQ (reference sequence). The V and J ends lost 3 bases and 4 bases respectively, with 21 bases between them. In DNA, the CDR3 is TGTGCCAGCAGCTTCGGGGGGACCGAATCAAGTATCTATGGCTACACCTTC. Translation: CASSFGGTESSIYGYTF.

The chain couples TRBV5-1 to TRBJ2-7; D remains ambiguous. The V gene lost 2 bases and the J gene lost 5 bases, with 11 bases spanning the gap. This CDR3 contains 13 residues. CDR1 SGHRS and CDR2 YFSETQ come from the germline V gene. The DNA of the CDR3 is TGCGCCAGCAGCTTCTTCCCAGCGAACGAGCAGTACTTC. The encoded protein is CASSFFPANEQYF.

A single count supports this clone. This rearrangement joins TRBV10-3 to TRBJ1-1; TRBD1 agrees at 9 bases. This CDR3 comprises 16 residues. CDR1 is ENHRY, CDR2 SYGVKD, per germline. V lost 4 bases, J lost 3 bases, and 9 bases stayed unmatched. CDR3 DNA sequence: TGTGCCATCAGTGGACAGGGGGGGTGGGCGGACACTGAAGCTTTCTTT. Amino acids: CAISGQGGWADTEAFF.

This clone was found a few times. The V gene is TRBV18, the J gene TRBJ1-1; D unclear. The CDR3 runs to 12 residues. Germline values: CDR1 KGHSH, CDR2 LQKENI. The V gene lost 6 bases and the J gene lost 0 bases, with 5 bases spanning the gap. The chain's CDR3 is CASSGLNTEAFF. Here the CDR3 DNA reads TGTGCCAGCTCCGGACTGAACACTGAAGCTTTCTTT.

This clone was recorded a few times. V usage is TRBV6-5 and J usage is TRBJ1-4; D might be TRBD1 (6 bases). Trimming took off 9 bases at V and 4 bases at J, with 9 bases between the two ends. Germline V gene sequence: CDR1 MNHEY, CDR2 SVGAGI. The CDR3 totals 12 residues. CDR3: CASGQFNEKLFF. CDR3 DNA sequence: TGTGCCAGTGGACAGTTTAATGAAAAACTGTTTTTT.

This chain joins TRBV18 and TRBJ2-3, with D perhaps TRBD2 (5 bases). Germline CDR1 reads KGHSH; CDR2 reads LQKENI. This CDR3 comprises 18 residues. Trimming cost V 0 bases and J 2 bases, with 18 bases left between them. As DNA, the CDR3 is TGTGCCAGCTCACCACCGAGAGCGTCAGAGCGGTTCACAGATACGCAGTATTTT. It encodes CASSPPRASERFTDTQYF.